The next 8 T cell receptor beta chains were all read from a single sample in a study of OX40 agonist ivuxolimab in advanced cancers. Produced via immunoSEQ multiplex PCR; TCRdb's table is partial and in-frame only. The sample shows about 94,000 clones, around 86% of them seen only once. The sequencing here drew on CD4+ or CD8+ T cells sorted from blood, taken in a trial of the OX40 agonist ivuxolimab. These receptors came from an adult with an advanced solid tumor such as melanoma, head and neck, liver or kidney cancer.

This chain uses TRBV7-3 with TRBJ2-1; D could derive from TRBD1 or TRBD2 (6 bases each). CDR1 SGHTA and CDR2 FQGTGA come from the germline V gene. Trimming took off 2 bases at V and 5 bases at J, with 13 bases between the two ends. The CDR3 sequence is 15 residues long. The CDR3 sequence is CASSLPGGLHNEQFF. The CDR3 DNA reads TGTGCCAGCAGCTTACCCGGGGGCCTACACAATGAGCAGTTCTTC.

The genes are TRBV11-1 and TRBJ1-1; the D is unclear. Germline V gene lookup returns CDR1 SGHAT and CDR2 FQDESV (reference sequence). The CDR3 is 11 residues long. Trimming shortened V by 3 bases and J by 6 bases, and 5 bases separated the two germline ends. CDR3 loop: CASSFGAEAFF. As DNA, the CDR3 is TGTGCCAGCAGCTTTGGCGCTGAAGCTTTCTTT.

This chain links TRBV27 with TRBJ2-3, with D uncertain. The ends were cut back, 7 bases at V and 1 base at J, with 12 bases in the middle. Germline-derived CDR1 and CDR2 are MNHEY and SMNVEV (reference sequence). This CDR3 contains 14 residues. DNA for the CDR3: TGTGCCAGCACCTTCTCGACACGCACAGATACGCAGTATTTT. It translates to CASTFSTRTDTQYF.

The V and J genes are TRBV6-5 and TRBJ1-2, with D perhaps TRBD1 (6 bases). CDR1 is MNHEY and CDR2 is SVGAGI in the germline V gene. Trimming shortened V by 6 bases and J by 4 bases, and 9 bases separated the two germline ends. The CDR3 consists of 12 residues. The CDR3 DNA is TGTGCCAGCAGACAGGGCCTCTATGGCTACACCTTC. Its translation: CASRQGLYGYTF.

The chain uses TRBV13 and TRBJ1-1; D may be TRBD1 (5 bases). The CDR3 extends over 15 amino acids. V was pared by 4 bases and J by 0 bases, with 12 bases between. Germline V gene sequence: CDR1 PRHDT, CDR2 FYEKMQ (reference sequence). The CDR3 loop is CASSSPTQVNTEAFF. The CDR3 nucleotides read TGTGCCAGCAGCTCACCTACACAGGTGAACACTGAAGCTTTCTTT.

The chain employs TRBV7-9 and TRBJ1-3, with unresolved D. The CDR3 consists of 14 residues. Germline CDR1 reads SEHNR; CDR2 reads FQNEAQ (reference sequence). The V end lost 1 base, the J end lost 4 bases, and 8 bases lay between the germline ends. The CDR3 DNA follows: TGTGCCAGCAGCTTAGAAGGGAGCGGAAACACCATATATTTT. Translated: CASSLEGSGNTIYF.

V and J are TRBV18 and TRBJ1-4, with D possibly TRBD1 on 6 matching bases. Between the trimmed V and J ends, which lost 5 bases and 8 bases, there was a span of 15 bases. The CDR3 runs to 14 residues. Germline CDR1 KGHSH, CDR2 LQKENI. CDR3 sequence: CASSLGQGREKLFF. DNA of the CDR3: TGTGCCAGCTCATTAGGGCAGGGGAGAGAAAAACTGTTTTTT. The entire variable domain, with the rest obtained from reference TRBV18 and TRBJ1-4, is as follows: NAGVMQNPRHLVRRRGQEARLRCSPMKGHSHVYWYRQLPEEGLKFMVYLQKENIIDESGMPKERFSAEFPKEGPSILRIQQVVRGDSAAYFCASSLGQGREKLFFGSGTQLSVL.

The rearrangement joins TRBV5-4 to TRBJ2-5; no clear D. The germline V and J ends were trimmed by 5 bases and 4 bases, with 12 bases remaining between them. Looked up from germline, CDR1 is SGHNT and CDR2 is YYREEE (reference sequence). CDR3 length: 13 amino acids. The chain's CDR3 is CASREARRETQYF. CDR3 coding DNA: TGTGCCAGCAGGGAAGCACGTCGAGAGACCCAGTACTTC.